This T cell receptor beta chain was documented in a study of spatial heterogeneity in lung cancer. Overall study results and limits: Tumor mutation count correlated with how many alpha and beta TCRs expanded intratumorally.

The CDR3 consists of 16 residues. Germline V gene sequence: CDR1 KGHDR, CDR2 SFDVKD. J lost 2 bases, V lost 7 bases, and 9 bases had no gene match. The presence of a unique molecular identifier marked each TCR cDNA molecule. TCRdb reanalysed the 5' RACE reads using MiXCR and keeps one entry per CDR3 protein. The top ten hold roughly 19% of the sample, which has 5,400 or so distinct CDR3 sequences, 6% to 8.5% seen once. Time point denoted: sample taken at primary tumor resection. As for this clonotype: What it binds is unknown.

This receptor was taken from a male donor with early-stage non-small cell lung cancer. This chain joins TRBV24-1 and TRBJ2-2; 7 bases line up with TRBD2. The sample was lung tumor tissue, taken at surgery. CDR3 sequence: CATSPRPSGNTGELFF. As DNA, the CDR3 is TGTGCCACCAGCCCCCGGCCTAGCGGAAACACCGGGGAGCTGTTTTTT.